This T cell receptor (beta chain) was captured by sequencing in a study of T cell responses to AZD1222 COVID-19 vaccine. This CDR3 has 16 amino acids. Germline CDR1 SGDLS, CDR2 YYNGEE. V trimming: 0 bases; J trimming: 9 bases; junction bases outside the gene matches: 4. Remarks on this clone: The antigen is unknown.

Findings and caveats of the study: Donor demographics were predominantly white British with a female majority; clonal diversity may be underestimated. Spike-specific TCR repertoires showed rising breadth and depth after two AZD1222 doses.

Some clones are missing from TCRdb's copy, which holds only in-frame ones; the method was immunoSEQ multiplex PCR. This sample has under 150,000 clones; 93% occur once, and the top ten carry 5.4%. This sequence joins TRBV9 and TRBJ1-6, with 12 bases matching TRBD1. This clonotype was sampled from an adult in good health. Specimen: peripheral blood, collected on day 0 of AZD1222 vaccination. The CDR3 DNA reads TGTGCCAGCAGCGTAGAGGGGACAGGGGGCGGTTCACCCCTCCACTTT. This codes for CASSVEGTGGGSPLHF. Full variable domain (remainder filled in from reference TRBV9 and TRBJ1-6): DSGVTQTPKHLITATGQRVTLRCSPRSGDLSVYWYQQSLDQGLQFLIQYYNGEERAKGNILERFSAQQFPDLHSELNLSSLELGDSALYFCASSVEGTGGGSPLHFGNGTRLTVT.